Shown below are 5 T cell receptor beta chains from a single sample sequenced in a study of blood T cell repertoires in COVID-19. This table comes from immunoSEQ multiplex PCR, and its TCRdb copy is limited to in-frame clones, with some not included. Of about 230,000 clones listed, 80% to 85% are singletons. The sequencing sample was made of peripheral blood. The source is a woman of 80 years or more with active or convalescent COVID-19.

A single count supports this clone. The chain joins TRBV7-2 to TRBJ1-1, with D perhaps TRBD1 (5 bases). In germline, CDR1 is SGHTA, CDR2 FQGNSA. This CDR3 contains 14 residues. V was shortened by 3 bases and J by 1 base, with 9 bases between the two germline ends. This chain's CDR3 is CASSFRQSNTEAFF. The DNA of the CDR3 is TGTGCCAGCAGCTTCCGACAGTCGAACACTGAAGCTTTCTTT.

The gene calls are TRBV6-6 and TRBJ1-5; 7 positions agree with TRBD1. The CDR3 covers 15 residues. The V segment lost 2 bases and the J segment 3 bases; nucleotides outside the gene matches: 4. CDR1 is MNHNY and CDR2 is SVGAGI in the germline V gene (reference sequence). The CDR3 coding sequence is TGTGCCAGCAGTTACCGGGGACAGTCCAATCAGCCCCAGCATTTT. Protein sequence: CASSYRGQSNQPQHF.

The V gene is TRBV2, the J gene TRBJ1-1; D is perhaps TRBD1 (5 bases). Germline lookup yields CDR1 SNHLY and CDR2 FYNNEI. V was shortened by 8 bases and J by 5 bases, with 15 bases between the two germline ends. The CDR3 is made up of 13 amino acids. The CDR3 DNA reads TGTGCCAGCTCCGGTGGGAAGGGGACTGAAGCTTTCTTT. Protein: CASSGGKGTEAFF.

The CDR3 here is CASSQDGRGTYGYTF. The CDR3 DNA reads as TGCGCCAGCAGCCAAGACGGGCGGGGTACTTATGGCTACACCTTC. This chain connects TRBV4-3 to TRBJ1-2; D not resolved. The germline gives CDR1 LGHNA, CDR2 YSLEER. Trimming removed 0 bases from V and 5 bases from J, with 13 bases in between. There are 15 residues in the CDR3.

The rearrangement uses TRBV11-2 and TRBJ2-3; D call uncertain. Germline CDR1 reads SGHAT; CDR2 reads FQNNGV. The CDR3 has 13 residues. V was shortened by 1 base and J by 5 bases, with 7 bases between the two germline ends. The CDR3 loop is CASSLVALDTQYF. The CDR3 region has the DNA TGTGCCAGCAGCTTAGTAGCCCTAGATACGCAGTATTTT.